This T cell receptor (beta chain) was sequenced for a study of OX40 agonist ivuxolimab in advanced cancers. Concerning this clone itself: Its antigen remains unknown.

General observations from the study: At 0.1 to 3.0 mg/kg, clonal expansion of CD4+ and CD8+ blood T cells had occurred by week 6. Expanded clones were, on average, more numerous in CD8+ T cells than in CD4+. There were also nonresponders showing low normalized T-cell clonal expansion. Those patients achieving a partial response at 0.1-3.0 mg/kg showed among the lowest clonal expansion.

Sequencing used immunoSEQ multiplex PCR; TCRdb keeps in-frame clones, though not all of them. Of about 58,000 clones listed, 70% to 80% are singletons. The germline gives CDR1 SNHLY, CDR2 FYNNEI. This CDR3 is 15 amino acids long. Trimming cost V 6 bases and J 6 bases; bases outside gene matches: 9. This receptor was obtained from an adult with an advanced solid tumor such as melanoma, head and neck, liver or kidney cancer. The chain has TRBV2 and TRBJ1-5; 9 bases align to TRBD1. The sample consisted of CD4+ or CD8+ T cells sorted from blood, taken in a trial of the OX40 agonist ivuxolimab. CDR3 bases: TGTGCCAGCAGGAGAAGGGTGGGACAGGGTCAGCCCCAGCATTTT. Translated, it gives CASRRRVGQGQPQHF. The whole variable domain, remainder taken from reference TRBV2 and TRBJ1-5, is EPEVTQTPSHQVTQMGQEVILRCVPISNHLYFYWYRQILGQKVEFLVSFYNNEISEKSEIFDDQFSVERPDGSNFTLKIRSTKLEDSAMYFCASRRRVGQGQPQHFGDGTRLSIL.